Described below is a single T cell receptor beta chain sequence and its context. This sample is drawn from a study of cytomegalovirus exposure and HLA in healthy donors. Study-level background: Earlier work reported 117 million unique TCR beta sequences from 150 million to 200 million T cells.

The PCR had 60 Vbeta and 13 Jbeta primers. Clones were sequenced by immunoSEQ multiplex PCR, and TCRdb holds only the in-frame ones, with some missing. The sample carries about 150,000 clones, 80% recorded once. The CDR3 runs 16 residues. Germline V gene lookup returns CDR1 SGHAT and CDR2 FQNNGV. V lost 1 base to trimming and J lost 3 bases; unmatched junction nucleotides: 7. The sequence was obtained from a woman between 40 and 50 years old in good health and CMV-seronegative. The rearrangement joins TRBV11-2 to TRBJ2-5, with 8 positions matching TRBD2. Sequenced: PBMCs. CDR3 nucleotides: TGTGCCAGCAGCTTAGTTTCCCTAGCGGGTGAAGAGACCCAGTACTTC. This gives the protein CASSLVSLAGEETQYF.